This T cell receptor (beta chain) stems from a study of shared T cell receptors in the human thymus. CDR1 is SNHLY and CDR2 is FYNNEI in the germline V gene. The CDR3 totals 17 residues. The V end was cut by 6 bases, the J end by 0 bases, with 19 bases between. Generated by immunoSEQ multiplex PCR, the TCRdb table keeps only in-frame clones and is missing some. Of about 380,000 clones listed, just under 95% are singletons. The rearrangement uses TRBV2 and TRBJ2-3; D may be TRBD2 (6 bases). The sequence derives from a human donor. Sequencing was performed on thymocytes. The CDR3 loop reads CASSLTGTPPSTDTQYF. Here the CDR3 DNA reads TGTGCCAGCAGCCTCACCGGGACTCCACCTAGCACAGATACGCAGTATTTT.